The 27 T cell receptor beta chains reported below all come from one sample, sequenced in a study of PD-L1 blockade in urothelial cancer. Assay used: immunoSEQ multiplex PCR; TCRdb lists only in-frame clones, some missing. Altogether approximately 67,000 clones are present, approximately 84% being singletons, with the ten largest covering 14% to 15%. Time point indicated: pretreatment peripheral blood. The source was PBMCs, collected around atezolizumab (anti-PD-L1) treatment. Receptors were obtained from a man in his 60s with urothelial cancer.

This clone was detected a few times. This chain uses TRBV9 with TRBJ2-2, with TRBD1 identical over 8 bases. This CDR3 is 14 amino acids long. Germline trimming cut 2 bases from V and 6 bases from J; bases unmatched to any gene: 3. CDR1 is SGDLS and CDR2 is YYNGEE in the germline V gene. The CDR3 DNA is TGTGCCAGCAGCGTGAGACAGGGGTCCGGGGAGCTGTTTTTT. This translates into CASSVRQGSGELFF.

The chain carries TRBV30 and TRBJ1-1; maybe TRBD1 (6 bases). Per germline, CDR1 GTSNPN and CDR2 SVGIG (reference sequence). V gave up 5 bases and J gave up 5 bases, with 15 bases separating them. This CDR3 has 13 residues. This chain's CDR3 is CAWDQTGGTEAFF. DNA of the CDR3: TGTGCCTGGGACCAGACAGGCGGGACTGAAGCTTTCTTT.

V usage is TRBV7-2 and J usage is TRBJ1-6; possible D gene TRBD1, 5 bases. V shed 5 bases and J shed 7 bases, with 9 bases lying between them. Germline V gene lookup returns CDR1 SGHTA and CDR2 FQGNSA. CDR3 length equals 13 residues. The chain's CDR3 is CASSLGANSPLHF. In DNA, the CDR3 is TGTGCCAGCAGCCTAGGGGCGAATTCACCCCTCCACTTT.

This clone was seen just once. V is TRBV19 and J is TRBJ1-5; D may be TRBD1 (5 bases). The CDR3 runs 13 residues. Germline V gene lookup returns CDR1 LNHDA and CDR2 SQIVND (reference sequence). V was cut by 9 bases and J by 1 base, with 10 bases left in between. CDR3 DNA: TGTGCCAGCGCCCGACAGAGCAATCAGCCCCAGCATTTT. Encoded protein: CASARQSNQPQHF.

The V gene is TRBV11-3, the J gene TRBJ1-2; 7 bases are shared with TRBD1. Unmatched junction bases numbered 7, after V lost 5 bases and J lost 4 bases. CDR1 is SGHNT and CDR2 is YENEEA in the germline V gene. CDR3 length: 14 residues. The CDR3 sequence: CASSPQGQPYGYTF. As DNA, the CDR3 is TGTGCCAGCAGCCCTCAGGGACAGCCCTATGGCTACACCTTC.

The CDR3 reads CASSFASGDGGGELFF. Here the CDR3 DNA reads TGTGCCAGCAGCTTCGCTAGCGGGGATGGTGGCGGGGAGCTGTTTTTT. V and J are TRBV13 and TRBJ2-2, with 9 bases lining up with TRBD2. CDR3 size: 16 residues. V was clipped by 3 bases and J by 7 bases; unmatched bases: 9. The germline CDR1 and CDR2 sequences are PRHDT and FYEKMQ (reference sequence).

In its sample, this clone was seen once. The genes are TRBV9 and TRBJ2-5; unclear D gene. The CDR3 runs to 13 residues. V lost 4 bases and J lost 3, with 10 bases in between. Per germline, CDR1 SGDLS and CDR2 YYNGEE. CDR3 DNA sequence: TGTGCCAGCAGCCCATACCCTAAAGAGACCCAGTACTTC. Its protein is CASSPYPKETQYF.

The chain combines TRBV7-9 with TRBJ1-5; 9 nucleotides match TRBD1. The CDR3 extends over 17 amino acids. Germline-derived CDR1 and CDR2 are SEHNR and FQNEAQ (reference sequence). V was clipped by 2 bases and J by 2 bases; unmatched bases: 7. CDR3 residues: CASSLFQTGGGNQPQHF. The CDR3 DNA is TGTGCCAGCAGCTTATTCCAGACAGGGGGGGGCAATCAGCCCCAGCATTTT.

V is TRBV5-4 and J is TRBJ1-2, with D tentatively TRBD1 (5 bases). Trimming shortened V by 0 bases and J by 0 bases, and 12 bases separated the two germline ends. Germline V lookup: CDR1 SGHNT, CDR2 YYREEE (reference sequence). This CDR3 comprises 16 residues. CDR3 in DNA: TGTGCCAGCAGCTTGGTGACAGCGATAGCTAACTATGGCTACACCTTC. Translated, it gives CASSLVTAIANYGYTF.

This clone is a singleton in its sample. V usage is TRBV6-5 and J usage is TRBJ2-1; D gene ambiguous. CDR1 is MNHEY and CDR2 is SVGAGI in the germline V gene. V lost 2 bases, J lost 3 bases, and 8 bases lay in between. CDR3 size: 14 residues. In nucleotides, the CDR3 is TGTGCCAGCAGTTACGTTCGCGGCTACAATGAGCAGTTCTTC. Translation: CASSYVRGYNEQFF.

The chain is built from TRBV7-2 and TRBJ2-1, with D unresolved. Trimming took 1 base from V and 6 from J, leaving 7 bases between them. The CDR3 runs to 13 residues. From germline, CDR1 is SGHTA and CDR2 FQGNSA. The CDR3: CASSLDGLNEQFF. The DNA of the CDR3 is TGTGCCAGCAGCTTAGACGGTCTCAATGAGCAGTTCTTC.

V usage is TRBV6-5 and J usage is TRBJ2-3, with 7 bases lining up with TRBD1. This CDR3 region has 13 residues. Germline CDR1 MNHEY, CDR2 SVGAGI. V lost 6 bases to trimming and J lost 2 bases; unmatched junction nucleotides: 2. CDR3 loop: CASRDRFTDTQYF. CDR3 nucleotides: TGTGCCAGCAGGGACAGGTTCACAGATACGCAGTATTTT.

The V gene is TRBV9, the J gene TRBJ2-1; 7 bases are a match to TRBD1. Germline lookup yields CDR1 SGDLS and CDR2 YYNGEE. The V gene end was trimmed by 3 bases and the J gene end by 5 bases; junction bases not matched to a gene: 5. The CDR3 covers 14 residues. CDR3 sequence: CASSAGTVNNEQFF. CDR3 DNA: TGTGCCAGCAGCGCCGGGACAGTTAACAATGAGCAGTTCTTC.

The chain couples TRBV19 to TRBJ2-3, with 7 bases fitting TRBD1. The CDR3 has 15 amino acids. The germline gives CDR1 LNHDA, CDR2 SQIVND (reference sequence). V was pared by 3 bases and J by 7 bases, with 10 bases of the junction left unmatched. DNA for the CDR3: TGTGCCAGTAGTATGGGACAGCGAAATATAAATACGCAGTATTTT. This gives the protein CASSMGQRNINTQYF.

V is TRBV28 and J is TRBJ2-7; D not resolved. Trimming took 4 bases from V and 2 from J, leaving 6 bases between them. Germline V gives CDR1 MDHEN, CDR2 SYDVKM. The CDR3 contains 12 residues. This chain's CDR3 is CASSSGPYEQYF. DNA of the CDR3: TGTGCCAGCAGTTCCGGTCCCTACGAGCAGTACTTC.

This clone was picked up one time. The chain employs TRBV6-1 and TRBJ2-5; 9 bases are a match to TRBD2. The J segment lost 8 bases and the V segment lost 2 bases, leaving 24 bases of the junction unmatched. This CDR3 is 20 amino acids long. Germline CDR1 is MNHNS and CDR2 is SASEGT. As DNA, the CDR3 is TGTGCCAGCAGTGAACTTCCAGCGGGGGGACTGACCTCATTAAAGAGAACCCAGTACTTC. It is translated as CASSELPAGGLTSLKRTQYF.

The chain is built from TRBV7-8 and TRBJ1-2; 12 nucleotides match TRBD1. Trimming cost V 5 bases and J 2 bases; bases outside gene matches: 3. Germline V CDR1 and CDR2: SGHVS, FQNEAQ. The length of the CDR3 is 15 residues. The chain's CDR3 is CASSPGTGGNYGYTF. CDR3 sequence (DNA): TGTGCCAGCAGCCCAGGGACAGGGGGCAACTATGGCTACACCTTC. Using reference TRBV7-8 and TRBJ1-2 for the parts outside the CDR3, the full variable domain is GAGVSQSPRYKVAKRGQDVALRCDPISGHVSLFWYQQALGQGPEFLTYFQNEAQLDKSGLPSDRFFAERPEGSVSTLKIQRTQQEDSAVYLCASSPGTGGNYGYTFGSGTRLTVV.

The chain uses TRBV30 and TRBJ2-5; no clear D gene. V lost 2 bases to trimming and J lost 5 bases, with 9 bases between them. This CDR3 comprises 12 residues. Germline assignment: CDR1 GTSNPN and CDR2 SVGIG (reference sequence). CDR3 coding DNA: TGTGCCTGGAGTACGGTTCTGGAGACCCAGTACTTC. Amino acid sequence: CAWSTVLETQYF.

This clone showed up just once. DNA for the CDR3: TGTGCCAGCAGCCAATCTGGAGGGGACAGCGTCTACGAGCAGTACTTC. It is translated as CASSQSGGDSVYEQYF. This sequence joins TRBV4-2 and TRBJ2-7; D might be TRBD1 (7 bases). The CDR3 consists of 16 residues. Germline V CDR1 and CDR2: LGHNA, YNFKEQ. V lost 2 bases and J lost 3, with 17 bases in between.

The V gene is TRBV7-2, the J gene TRBJ2-7, with TRBD2 matching 11 bases. V lost 4 bases, J lost 7 bases, and 6 bases stayed unmatched. The CDR3 consists of 14 residues. Germline lookup yields CDR1 SGHTA and CDR2 FQGNSA. The CDR3 DNA reads as TGTGCCAGCAGCTCCCTCCTAGCGGGGGGAGAGCAGTACTTC. It is translated as CASSSLLAGGEQYF.

The chain uses TRBV18 and TRBJ2-2; tentative D call: TRBD1 (6 bases). This CDR3 spans 16 amino acids. V gave up 2 bases and J gave up 3 bases, with 13 bases separating them. Germline CDR1 is KGHSH and CDR2 is LQKENI. DNA of the CDR3: TGTGCCAGCTCACCAGGACGACAGGCCCACACCGGGGAGCTGTTTTTT. Amino acid sequence: CASSPGRQAHTGELFF.

The gene calls are TRBV6-4 and TRBJ2-3, with 15 bases matching TRBD2. The CDR3 is made up of 15 amino acids. V lost 6 bases and J lost 4; bases outside the gene matches: 2. CDR1 and CDR2 (germline): MRHNA, SNTAGT. Here the CDR3 reads CASRGTSGGSDTQYF. As DNA, the CDR3 is TGTGCCAGCAGGGGGACTAGCGGGGGGTCAGATACGCAGTATTTT.

The rearrangement uses TRBV5-1 and TRBJ1-4; 8 bases are shared with TRBD1. With 6 bases clipped from V and 4 bases from J, the junction kept 8 bases outside the gene matches. Germline V gene sequence: CDR1 SGHRS, CDR2 YFSETQ. The length of the CDR3 is 15 residues. In DNA, the CDR3 is TGCGCCAGCAAAACAGACAGGGGCGGTAATGAAAAACTGTTTTTT. Amino acids: CASKTDRGGNEKLFF.

The J gene is TRBJ2-7, the V gene TRBV11-2; 8 bases align to TRBD1. Germline CDR1 reads SGHAT; CDR2 reads FQNNGV. The CDR3 extends over 15 amino acids. The V gene end was trimmed by 1 base and the J gene end by 4 bases; junction bases not matched to a gene: 6. The chain's CDR3 is CASSLVGTGAYEQYF. CDR3 DNA sequence: TGTGCCAGCAGCTTAGTTGGGACAGGAGCTTACGAGCAGTACTTC.

This chain links TRBV6-1 with TRBJ2-1; 9 nucleotides align to TRBD2. In germline, CDR1 is MNHNS, CDR2 SASEGT. V shed 1 base, J shed 6 bases, and the junction held 4 bases outside the gene matches. The CDR3 totals 15 residues. CDR3 residues: CASSEGGGGANEQFF. The DNA of the CDR3 is TGTGCCAGCAGTGAAGGAGGCGGGGGGGCCAATGAGCAGTTCTTC.

This sequence joins TRBV25-1 and TRBJ1-1; D gene ambiguous. Trimming took off 8 bases at V and 8 bases at J, with 12 bases between the two ends. CDR1 is MGHDK, CDR2 SYGVNS, per germline. The CDR3 contains 11 residues. The CDR3 loop reads CASVGVFEAFF. CDR3 sequence (DNA): TGTGCCAGCGTCGGGGTGTTCGAAGCTTTCTTT.

The V and J genes are TRBV12-5 and TRBJ2-7; TRBD1 aligns across 9 bases. In germline, CDR1 is LGHNT, CDR2 FRNRAP. The CDR3 totals 14 residues. V shed 6 bases and J 6 bases; nucleotides not matched to a gene: 9. CDR3 residues: CASGPDRGFLEQYF. The CDR3 DNA follows: TGTGCTAGTGGCCCGGACAGGGGATTCCTCGAGCAGTACTTC.